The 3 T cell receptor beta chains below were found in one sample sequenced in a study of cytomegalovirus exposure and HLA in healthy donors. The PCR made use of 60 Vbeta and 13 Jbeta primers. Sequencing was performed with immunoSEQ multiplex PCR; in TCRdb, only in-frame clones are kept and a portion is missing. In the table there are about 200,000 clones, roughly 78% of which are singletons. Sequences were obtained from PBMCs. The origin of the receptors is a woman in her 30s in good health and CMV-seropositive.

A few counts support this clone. CDR3 loop: CASSVDAGRNEQFF. The CDR3 coding sequence is TGTGCCAGCAGCGTAGATGCAGGGAGGAATGAGCAGTTCTTC. The chain joins TRBV9 to TRBJ2-1; D might be TRBD2 (6 bases). This CDR3 is 14 amino acids long. The V end lost 0 bases, the J end lost 7 bases, and 11 bases lay between the germline ends. The germline V gene encodes CDR1 SGDLS and CDR2 YYNGEE.

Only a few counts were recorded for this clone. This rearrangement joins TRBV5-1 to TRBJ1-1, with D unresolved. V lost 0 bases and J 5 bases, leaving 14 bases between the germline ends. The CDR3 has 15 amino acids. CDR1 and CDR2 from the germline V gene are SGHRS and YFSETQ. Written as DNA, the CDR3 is TGCGCCAGCAGCTTGGAAGTAGGCTGGAGGACTGAAGCTTTCTTT. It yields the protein CASSLEVGWRTEAFF.

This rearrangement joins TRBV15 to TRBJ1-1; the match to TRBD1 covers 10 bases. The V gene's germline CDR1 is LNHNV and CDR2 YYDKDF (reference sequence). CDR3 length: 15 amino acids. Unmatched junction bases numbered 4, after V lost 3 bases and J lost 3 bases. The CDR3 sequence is CATSSRQGADTEAFF. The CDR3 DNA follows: TGTGCCACCAGCAGTCGACAGGGGGCCGACACTGAAGCTTTCTTT.